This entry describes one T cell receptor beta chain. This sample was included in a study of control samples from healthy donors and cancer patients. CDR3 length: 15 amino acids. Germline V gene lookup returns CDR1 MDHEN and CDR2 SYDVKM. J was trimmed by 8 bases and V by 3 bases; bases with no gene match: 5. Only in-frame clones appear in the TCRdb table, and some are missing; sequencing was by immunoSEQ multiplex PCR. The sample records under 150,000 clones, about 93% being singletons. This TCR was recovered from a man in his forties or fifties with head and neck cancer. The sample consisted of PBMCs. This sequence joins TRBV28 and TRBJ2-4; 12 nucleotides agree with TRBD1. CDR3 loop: CASSFRDRGPDIQYF. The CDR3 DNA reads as TGTGCCAGCAGTTTCCGGGACAGGGGGCCGGACATTCAGTACTTC.